Following are 29 T cell receptor beta chains from one sample sequenced in a study of blood T cell repertoires in COVID-19. Assay used: immunoSEQ multiplex PCR; TCRdb lists only in-frame clones, some missing. Of about 230,000 clones in the sample, 70% to 85% were seen once. The material sequenced was peripheral blood. Every receptor here comes from a man between 40 and 49 years old who had recovered from COVID-19.

The chain joins TRBV15 to TRBJ1-4, with D unclear. The V end was cut by 2 bases, the J end by 7 bases, with 14 bases between. Germline assignment: CDR1 LNHNV and CDR2 YYDKDF (reference sequence). CDR3 length equals 15 residues. The CDR3 DNA reads as TGTGCCACCAGCAGAAGAAGTGTCGGCGGTGAAAAACTGTTTTTT. This sequence encodes CATSRRSVGGEKLFF.

V and J are TRBV5-5 and TRBJ2-7; 8 bases fit TRBD2. This CDR3 is built from 14 residues. The V gene's germline CDR1 is SGHKS and CDR2 YYEKEE (reference sequence). J lost 2 bases, V lost 5 bases, and 6 bases had no gene match. The CDR3 spells CASSTTSGPYEQYF. The DNA for the CDR3 is TGTGCCAGCAGTACCACTAGCGGTCCCTACGAGCAGTACTTC.

This clone was seen more than once but under ten times. V is TRBV7-2 and J is TRBJ2-2; 10 positions match TRBD2. This CDR3 contains 16 residues. Germline V gene data show CDR1 as SGHTA and CDR2 as FQGNSA. V gave up 1 base and J gave up 5 bases; unmatched junction bases: 4. The CDR3, as DNA: TGTGCCAGCAGCTTAGGCGGAGCGGGAGGGACCGGGGAGCTGTTTTTT. Its translation is CASSLGGAGGTGELFF.

The genes are TRBV5-8 and TRBJ2-7, with TRBD2 identical over 8 bases. V was pared by 0 bases and J by 3 bases, with 2 bases of the junction left unmatched. The germline V gene encodes CDR1 SGHTS and CDR2 YDEGEE. The CDR3 runs to 14 residues. Written as DNA, the CDR3 is TGTGCCAGCAGCTTGGCAGGGACTAGCTACGAGCAGTACTTC. As protein: CASSLAGTSYEQYF.

J is TRBJ2-5 and V is TRBV5-1; D might be TRBD1 (5 bases). This CDR3 contains 14 residues. The V end lost 2 bases, the J end lost 2 bases, and 10 bases lay between the germline ends. CDR1 is SGHRS, CDR2 YFSETQ, per germline. The CDR3 bases are TGCGCCAGCAGCTTTGGGGCCTCACAAGAGACCCAGTACTTC. This sequence encodes CASSFGASQETQYF.

The chain recombines TRBV7-6 with TRBJ1-4; perhaps TRBD1 as D (5 bases). CDR1 and CDR2 from the germline V gene are SGHVS and FNYEAQ. Trimming stripped 4 bases from V and 4 bases from J, with 19 bases between. The CDR3 is made up of 17 amino acids. In DNA, the CDR3 is TGTGCCAGCAGCTCCCGACGGGGGGATGGTGATAATGAAAAACTGTTTTTT. Encoded protein: CASSSRRGDGDNEKLFF.

This chain uses TRBV21-1 with TRBJ2-7; the table gives TRBD2 as D, unverified against the DNA. TRBV21-1 is a pseudogene locus. The CDR3 is made up of 14 amino acids. The chain's CDR3 is CASSIRTSGGEQYF. CDR3 DNA: TGTGCCAGCAGCATTCGGACTAGCGGAGGCGAGCAGTACTTC.

The chain couples TRBV6-2 or TRBV6-3 to TRBJ2-7, with D possibly TRBD2 on 5 matching bases. CDR3 length: 13 amino acids. The germline gives CDR1 MNHEY, CDR2 SVGEGT. Deletions cut 5 bases from V and 1 base from J, with 9 bases between. This CDR3 reads CASSNGVSYEQYF. The CDR3 DNA reads as TGTGCCAGCAGTAACGGGGTATCCTACGAGCAGTACTTC.

This clone has only one observation. J is TRBJ2-1 and V is TRBV9; the match to TRBD2 covers 10 bases. Germline assignment: CDR1 SGDLS and CDR2 YYNGEE. The CDR3 sequence is 16 residues long. Trimming removed 4 bases from V and 5 bases from J; junction bases left unmatched: 9. The CDR3 is CASSSWWTSGNNEQFF. CDR3 nucleotide sequence: TGTGCCAGCAGCTCCTGGTGGACTAGCGGAAACAATGAGCAGTTCTTC.

V and J are TRBV6-5 and TRBJ2-2; D call uncertain. CDR3 length equals 13 residues. Per the germline V gene, CDR1 is MNHEY and CDR2 is SVGAGI. The V and J ends lost 8 bases and 1 base respectively, with 8 bases between them. The CDR3 nucleotides read TGTGCCAGCTTCGGGTTGAACACCGGGGAGCTGTTTTTT. It is translated as CASFGLNTGELFF.

The rearrangement joins TRBV10-3 to TRBJ2-5; 12 nucleotides line up with TRBD1. V lost 3 bases and J lost 4; bases outside the gene matches: 3. This CDR3 has 15 residues. Germline CDR1 and CDR2: ENHRY and SYGVKD. For the CDR3, the DNA is TGTGCCATCAGTGACGGGACAGGGGGCGGAGAGACCCAGTACTTC. Translation gives CAISDGTGGGETQYF.

The CDR3 DNA reads TGTGCCATCAGTGATTTGGGGGCCGGAGGCACAGATACGCAGTATTTT. Its translation is CAISDLGAGGTDTQYF. The V call is TRBV10-3, the J call TRBJ2-3; weak D call: TRBD1 (6 bases). V was trimmed by 3 bases and J by 1 base, leaving 14 bases between them. Germline V gene data show CDR1 as ENHRY and CDR2 as SYGVKD. There are 16 residues in the CDR3.

The chain has TRBV29-1 and TRBJ2-7; 8 bases are a match to TRBD1. The CDR3 contains 14 residues. From germline, CDR1 is SQVTM and CDR2 ANQGSEA. J gave up 9 bases and V 5 bases, and 15 bases lay outside the gene matches. The CDR3 bases are TGCAGCGTTAGCTCGGACAGGGAACCTTGGAGGCAGTACTTC. Translated: CSVSSDREPWRQYF.

J is TRBJ2-7 and V is TRBV9; D perhaps matches TRBD2 (6 bases). Germline CDR1 reads SGDLS; CDR2 reads YYNGEE. Trimming left V 2 bases short and J 4 bases short, with 25 bases between. The CDR3 runs 18 residues. CDR3 loop: CASSVSVGGPSTPYEQYF. The CDR3 coding sequence is TGTGCCAGCAGCGTGTCCGTCGGGGGACCTTCAACTCCATACGAGCAGTACTTC.

V gene TRBV2 combines with J gene TRBJ1-2; 11 bases align to TRBD1. The V gene's germline CDR1 is SNHLY and CDR2 FYNNEI. The CDR3 loop spans 16 amino acids. The ends lost 2 bases at V and 0 bases at J; junction bases unmatched: 2. In nucleotides, the CDR3 is TGTGCCAGCAGTGAAAGGGACAGGGGGGCTAACTATGGCTACACCTTC. This sequence encodes CASSERDRGANYGYTF.

This clone was found a few times. This rearrangement joins TRBV7-2 to TRBJ1-5, with D uncertain. With 1 base removed from V and 3 bases from J, the gap between germline ends came to 10 bases. The length of the CDR3 is 15 residues. CDR1 is SGHTA and CDR2 is FQGNSA in the germline V gene. The DNA of the CDR3 is TGTGCCAGCAGCTTAGGCCCGCAGATCAATCAGCCCCAGCATTTT. This codes for CASSLGPQINQPQHF.

This chain joins TRBV19 and TRBJ2-3, with a possible D match to TRBD2 (5 bases). Germline assignment: CDR1 LNHDA and CDR2 SQIVND (reference sequence). The CDR3 spans 14 residues. The germline V and J ends were trimmed by 3 bases and 2 bases, with 9 bases remaining between them. The CDR3: CASSIPGNTDTQYF. Here the CDR3 DNA reads TGTGCCAGTAGTATTCCCGGGAACACAGATACGCAGTATTTT.

This chain joins TRBV12-3 or TRBV12-4 and TRBJ2-7; maybe TRBD1 (6 bases). V was pared by 5 bases and J by 3 bases, with 11 bases between. CDR3 length: 13 residues. The CDR3: CASSEGVSYEQYF. In DNA form, the CDR3 reads TGTGCCAGCAGTGAGGGGGTTAGCTACGAGCAGTACTTC.

This clone was recorded a few times. The V and J genes are TRBV5-6 and TRBJ1-5; no reliable D call. V gave up 1 base and J gave up 5 bases, with 13 bases separating them. CDR3 length equals 15 residues. CDR1 is SGHDT and CDR2 is YYEEEE in the germline V gene. In DNA form, the CDR3 reads TGTGCCAGCAGCTTGATTTCGGCAGACTATCAGCCCCAGCATTTT. This gives the protein CASSLISADYQPQHF.

The J gene is TRBJ2-2, the V gene TRBV4-3; D gene ambiguous. CDR3 size: 15 residues. In germline, CDR1 is LGHNA, CDR2 YSLEER. Trimming removed 1 base at V and 1 base at J, with 7 bases between. The CDR3 region has the DNA TGCGCCAGCAGCCAAGCTGCAGGGAACACCGGGGAGCTGTTTTTT. The encoded protein is CASSQAAGNTGELFF.

This chain uses TRBV27 with TRBJ2-1, with D possibly TRBD2 on 6 matching bases. CDR1 and CDR2 from the germline V gene are MNHEY and SMNVEV (reference sequence). Trimming removed 5 bases from V and 4 bases from J, with 18 bases in between. CDR3 length equals 16 residues. CDR3 residues: CASSPRGSGAYNEQFF. DNA for the CDR3: TGTGCCAGCAGTCCCCGGGGGAGCGGAGCGTACAATGAGCAGTTCTTC.

The CDR3 coding sequence is TGTGCCAGCAGCTCACAGGGGGCGAACACTGAAGCTTTCTTT. Its protein is CASSSQGANTEAFF. The genes are TRBV7-2 and TRBJ1-1; 9 bases match TRBD1. V gave up 4 bases and J gave up 1 base; unmatched junction bases: 1. The CDR3 has 14 residues. Per the germline V gene, CDR1 is SGHTA and CDR2 is FQGNSA. The full variable domain, completed using reference TRBV7-2 and TRBJ1-1, is GAGVSQSPSNKVTEKGKDVELRCDPISGHTALYWYRQSLGQGLEFLIYFQGNSAPDKSGLPSDRFSAERTGGSVSTLTIQRTQQEDSAVYLCASSSQGANTEAFFGQGTRLTVV.

The chain uses TRBV11-2 and TRBJ2-7; 14 bases map to TRBD2. The V gene's germline CDR1 is SGHAT and CDR2 FQNNGV. The trim removed 6 bases at V and 2 bases at J, leaving 9 bases unmatched. CDR3 length: 17 residues. CDR3 region: CASRKGTSGGFAYEQYF. The CDR3 coding sequence is TGTGCCAGCAGGAAAGGGACTAGCGGGGGATTCGCCTACGAGCAGTACTTC.

The rearrangement joins TRBV27 to TRBJ2-7; 7 bases match TRBD1. Trimming removed 6 bases from V and 2 bases from J; junction bases left unmatched: 13. Germline V gene lookup returns CDR1 MNHEY and CDR2 SMNVEV (reference sequence). The CDR3 runs to 16 residues. CDR3: CASSESTGEFPYEQYF. The CDR3 bases are TGTGCCAGCAGCGAATCCACAGGGGAATTCCCCTACGAGCAGTACTTC.

This chain joins TRBV5-1 and TRBJ2-5; D perhaps matches TRBD2 (5 bases). Germline V CDR1 and CDR2: SGHRS, YFSETQ. V was trimmed by 0 bases and J by 5 bases, leaving 14 bases between them. This CDR3 spans 15 amino acids. The CDR3 nucleotides read TGCGCCAGCAGCTTGGCCTCGGTGGGCGGGGAGACCCAGTACTTC. It is translated as CASSLASVGGETQYF.

This clone was found once. This sequence joins TRBV9 and TRBJ2-1, with 8 bases aligning to TRBD2. This CDR3 comprises 15 residues. CDR1 is SGDLS and CDR2 is YYNGEE in the germline V gene. Germline trimming cut 0 bases from V and 5 bases from J; bases unmatched to any gene: 4. The CDR3 DNA sequence: TGTGCCAGCAGCGTAGAGGGGACTAGAAACAATGAGCAGTTCTTC. It codes for CASSVEGTRNNEQFF.

The chain couples TRBV19 to TRBJ2-1, with 9 bases matching TRBD1. With 9 bases clipped from V and 2 bases from J, the junction kept 11 bases outside the gene matches. The CDR3 runs to 16 residues. Germline V lookup: CDR1 LNHDA, CDR2 SQIVND (reference sequence). CDR3 nucleotides: TGTGCCAGCGATGAACCCCACAGGGGGCCCTACAATGAGCAGTTCTTC. Its protein is CASDEPHRGPYNEQFF.

The chain joins TRBV6-5 to TRBJ2-3; no definite D call. Germline-derived CDR1 and CDR2 are MNHEY and SVGAGI. The CDR3 has 15 amino acids. V lost 4 bases to trimming and J lost 0 bases, with 11 bases between them. Written as DNA, the CDR3 is TGTGCCAGCAGTTTCTTATATCCTAGCACAGATACGCAGTATTTT. As protein: CASSFLYPSTDTQYF.

This rearrangement joins TRBV5-1 to TRBJ2-3; 11 nucleotides line up with TRBD2. V was clipped by 4 bases and J by 2 bases; unmatched bases: 6. CDR1 is SGHRS and CDR2 is YFSETQ in the germline V gene. The CDR3 runs to 16 residues. CDR3 protein: CASSTGTSGFTDTQYF. The CDR3 nucleotides are TGCGCCAGCAGCACAGGGACTAGCGGATTCACAGATACGCAGTATTTT.